One sample yielded the 29 T cell receptor beta chains listed below, sequenced in a study of T cell changes during pregnancy in multiple sclerosis. Some clones are missing from TCRdb's copy, which holds only in-frame ones; the method was immunoSEQ multiplex PCR. The sample records tens of thousands of clones, approximately 92% being singletons. The starting material was peripheral blood, obtained in the third trimester of pregnancy. The origin of the receptors is a female donor in good health, enrolled as a control in a pregnancy study.

This clone was detected once. The V and J genes are TRBV19 and TRBJ1-6; 7 positions agree with TRBD1. The junction had 8 bases not matched to a gene; V was cut back by 9 bases and J by 6 bases. The CDR3 spans 14 residues. Germline V CDR1 and CDR2: LNHDA, SQIVND (reference sequence). DNA of the CDR3: TGTGCCAGCCACCCCCGACAGGGTAATTCACCCCTCCACTTT. Its translation: CASHPRQGNSPLHF.

The chain employs TRBV6-1 and TRBJ1-3; the D is unclear. The CDR3 runs to 14 residues. CDR1 and CDR2 (germline): MNHNS, SASEGT. V was shortened by 6 bases and J by 1 base, with 10 bases between the two germline ends. The CDR3 coding sequence is TGTGCCAGCAGACTAACCTCATCTGGAAACACCATATATTTT. Amino acid sequence: CASRLTSSGNTIYF.

The CDR3 protein is CASSWGHRTEAFF. In nucleotides, the CDR3 is TGTGCCAGCAGTTGGGGACACCGCACTGAAGCTTTCTTT. The V gene is TRBV5-5, the J gene TRBJ1-1, with a possible D match to TRBD1 (6 bases). The CDR3 sequence is 13 residues long. CDR1 SGHKS and CDR2 YYEKEE come from the germline V gene (reference sequence). V dropped 5 bases and J dropped 4 bases, with 12 bases sitting between them. The full variable domain, its missing parts supplied by reference TRBV5-5 and TRBJ1-1, is DAGVTQSPTHLIKTRGQQVTLRCSPISGHKSVSWYQQVLGQGPQFIFQYYEKEERGRGNFPDRFSARQFPNYSSELNVNALLLGDSALYLCASSWGHRTEAFFGQGTRLTVV.

The rearrangement links TRBV6-5 to TRBJ2-7, with D tentatively TRBD1 (6 bases). Germline V CDR1 and CDR2: MNHEY, SVGAGI. The germline V and J ends were trimmed by 4 bases and 5 bases, with 18 bases remaining between them. The CDR3 totals 15 residues. DNA for the CDR3: TGTGCCAGCAGTTTTCTGGGGGCCCTTCAGAACGAGCAGTACTTC. It translates to CASSFLGALQNEQYF.

This clone was found a few times. The chain combines TRBV5-1 with TRBJ2-5, with 10 positions matching TRBD2. Germline values: CDR1 SGHRS, CDR2 YFSETQ. The CDR3 contains 16 residues. With 0 bases clipped from V and 5 bases from J, the junction kept 7 bases outside the gene matches. This CDR3 is CASSLVVLAGAETQYF. The CDR3 DNA reads as TGCGCCAGCAGCTTGGTGGTCCTAGCGGGAGCGGAGACCCAGTACTTC. The variable domain in full, completed from reference TRBV5-1 and TRBJ2-5, reads KAGVTQTPRYLIKTRGQQVTLSCSPISGHRSVSWYQQTPGQGLQFLFEYFSETQRNKGNFPGRFSGRQFSNSRSEMNVSTLELGDSALYLCASSLVVLAGAETQYFGPGTRLLVL.

The rearrangement uses TRBV6-6 and TRBJ2-3; 8 positions agree with TRBD2. The germline gives CDR1 MNHNY, CDR2 SVGAGI (reference sequence). CDR3 length equals 15 residues. The V segment lost 6 bases and the J segment 3 bases; nucleotides outside the gene matches: 8. CDR3 amino acids: CASREGLERTDTQYF. The CDR3 nucleotides read TGTGCCAGCAGGGAGGGACTAGAGCGGACAGATACGCAGTATTTT.

This clone has more than one count but fewer than ten. The V gene is TRBV6-5, the J gene TRBJ1-6; D is ambiguous. The CDR3 is made up of 13 amino acids. Per the germline V gene, CDR1 is MNHEY and CDR2 is SVGAGI. With 6 bases removed from V and 10 bases from J, the gap between germline ends came to 13 bases. In DNA form, the CDR3 reads TGTGCCAGCAGCCCTGGAGGGTCCTCACCCCTCCACTTT. Amino acids: CASSPGGSSPLHF.

This clone has only one observation. The rearrangement joins TRBV4-3 to TRBJ2-2, with 8 bases fitting TRBD1. This CDR3 contains 18 residues. Germline V gene sequence: CDR1 LGHNA, CDR2 YSLEER. J gave up 3 bases and V 2 bases, and 11 bases lay outside the gene matches. The CDR3 reads CASSQPQYRGSDTGELFF. For the CDR3, the DNA is TGCGCCAGCAGCCAACCTCAGTACAGGGGGAGTGACACCGGGGAGCTGTTTTTT.

This chain links TRBV13 with TRBJ1-2, with D perhaps TRBD1 (6 bases). The ends were cut back, 6 bases at V and 8 bases at J, with 25 bases in the middle. CDR3 length: 16 amino acids. Germline lookup yields CDR1 PRHDT and CDR2 FYEKMQ (reference sequence). The CDR3 reads CASSYDRTVREGGYTF. CDR3 bases: TGTGCCAGCAGTTATGACCGGACAGTGAGGGAGGGCGGCTACACCTTC.

The chain uses TRBV15 and TRBJ2-7; tentatively, D is TRBD1 (6 bases). V lost 0 bases to trimming and J lost 7 bases, with 10 bases between them. CDR3 length equals 13 residues. The V gene's germline CDR1 is LNHNV and CDR2 YYDKDF (reference sequence). In DNA, the CDR3 is TGTGCCACCAGCAGAGACAGGGGAGTTGAGCAGTACTTC. Amino acids: CATSRDRGVEQYF.

Here the CDR3 reads CASSRQVEAFF. Written as DNA, the CDR3 is TGTGCCAGCAGCCGACAGGTGGAAGCTTTCTTT. The V gene is TRBV5-6, the J gene TRBJ1-1, with D possibly matching TRBD1 (6 bases). The CDR3 is made up of 11 amino acids. Trimming shortened V by 4 bases and J by 8 bases, and 9 bases separated the two germline ends. Germline V CDR1 and CDR2: SGHDT, YYEEEE.

The chain links TRBV5-5 to TRBJ1-6; D is possibly TRBD1 (6 bases). Trimming stripped 6 bases from V and 7 bases from J, with 32 bases between. Germline CDR1 is SGHKS and CDR2 is YYEKEE (reference sequence). This CDR3 has 20 amino acids. CDR3 coding DNA: TGTGCCAGCAAGCAAGCCGATAAACAGGGAGCCCGCATGCGGAATTCACCCCTCCACTTT. Translation gives CASKQADKQGARMRNSPLHF.

This clone was seen a handful of times. The V gene is TRBV10-2, the J gene TRBJ1-1; 7 bases are a match to TRBD1. Trimming removed 4 bases from V and 11 bases from J; junction bases left unmatched: 13. CDR1 and CDR2 from the germline V gene are WSHSY and SAAADI. This CDR3 spans 14 amino acids. The CDR3 loop is CASSVTQGGAWAFF. CDR3 coding DNA: TGCGCCAGCAGTGTGACCCAGGGGGGTGCATGGGCTTTCTTT.

The gene calls are TRBV18 and TRBJ1-3; D uncertain. The CDR3 is 13 residues long. CDR1 and CDR2 (germline): KGHSH, LQKENI. Trimming stripped 6 bases from V and 0 bases from J, with 6 bases between. The CDR3 sequence is CASSGDSGNTIYF. The CDR3 DNA reads as TGTGCCAGCTCCGGGGACTCTGGAAACACCATATATTTT.

In this sample, this clone turned up once. The chain employs TRBV7-6 and TRBJ2-1; 12 bases fit TRBD2. CDR1 is SGHVS, CDR2 FNYEAQ, per germline. Unmatched junction bases numbered 4, after V lost 4 bases and J lost 6 bases. This CDR3 has 15 residues. The CDR3 sequence: CASSSASGGGNEQFF. CDR3 DNA sequence: TGTGCCAGCAGCTCCGCTAGCGGGGGGGGCAATGAGCAGTTCTTC.

In its sample, this clone was seen a few times. The chain carries TRBV11-2 and TRBJ1-2, with 10 bases matching TRBD1. The V gene end was trimmed by 5 bases and the J gene end by 4 bases; junction bases not matched to a gene: 4. This CDR3 is 14 amino acids long. Germline V gene sequence: CDR1 SGHAT, CDR2 FQNNGV. This chain's CDR3 is CASSTTGGTYGYTF. DNA for the CDR3: TGTGCCAGCAGCACGACAGGGGGCACCTATGGCTACACCTTC.

The V call is TRBV11-2, the J call TRBJ2-7; TRBD1 matches at 12 bases. The CDR3 has 15 amino acids. Germline V gives CDR1 SGHAT, CDR2 FQNNGV. The trim removed 6 bases at V and 3 bases at J, leaving 6 bases unmatched. DNA of the CDR3: TGTGCCAGCAGTTACGGGACAGGGGGCTTCTACGAGCAGTACTTC. It encodes CASSYGTGGFYEQYF. Using reference TRBV11-2 and TRBJ2-7 for the parts outside the CDR3, the full variable domain is EAGVAQSPRYKIIEKRQSVAFWCNPISGHATLYWYQQILGQGPKLLIQFQNNGVVDDSQLPKDRFSAERLKGVDSTLKIQPAKLEDSAVYLCASSYGTGGFYEQYFGPGTRLTVT.

This clone has just a few counts. V and J are TRBV28 and TRBJ2-1, with TRBD2 matching 12 bases. The CDR3 spans 15 residues. CDR1 is MDHEN and CDR2 is SYDVKM in the germline V gene. After removal of 6 bases from V and 10 bases from J, the junction contained 10 bases not matched to a gene. DNA for the CDR3: TGTGCCAGCAGCGCATGGACTAGCGGGATTGAGGAGCAGTTCTTC. This sequence encodes CASSAWTSGIEEQFF. Filled out from reference TRBV28 and TRBJ2-1, the complete variable domain reads DVKVTQSSRYLVKRTGEKVFLECVQDMDHENMFWYRQDPGLGLRLIYFSYDVKMKEKGDIPEGYSVSREKKERFSLILESASTNQTSMYLCASSAWTSGIEEQFFGPGTRLTVL.

The chain recombines TRBV29-1 with TRBJ2-7; 8 bases are a match to TRBD1. The CDR3 sequence is 13 residues long. Germline V gene data show CDR1 as SQVTM and CDR2 as ANQGSEA. Germline trimming cut 6 bases from V and 6 bases from J; bases unmatched to any gene: 10. The CDR3 DNA follows: TGCAGCGTGGGACAGGTGATCTTTGGCGAGCAGTACTTC. Translation: CSVGQVIFGEQYF.

V usage is TRBV7-8 and J usage is TRBJ2-7; D is undetermined. With 5 bases removed from V and 6 bases from J, the gap between germline ends came to 8 bases. Per germline, CDR1 SGHVS and CDR2 FQNEAQ. This CDR3 region has 11 residues. CDR3 in amino acids: CASSLTREQYF. As DNA, the CDR3 is TGTGCCAGCAGCCTAACCCGCGAGCAGTACTTC.

The rearrangement links TRBV18 to TRBJ2-4; 10 positions match TRBD2. Per germline, CDR1 KGHSH and CDR2 LQKENI. With V trimmed by 3 bases and J by 4 bases, 6 bases remained unmatched. There are 16 residues in the CDR3. CDR3 region: CASSPSTSGEKNIQYF. CDR3 DNA sequence: TGTGCCAGCTCACCGTCTACTAGCGGGGAAAAAAACATTCAGTACTTC.

The genes are TRBV6-1 and TRBJ2-5; TRBD1 is a possible D gene (5 bases). This CDR3 spans 14 amino acids. V dropped 7 bases and J dropped 4 bases, with 16 bases sitting between them. Germline V gene lookup returns CDR1 MNHNS and CDR2 SASEGT. This CDR3 is CASTLPQGGETQYF. The CDR3 coding sequence is TGTGCCAGCACGCTCCCCCAGGGCGGAGAGACCCAGTACTTC.

The chain is built from TRBV27 and TRBJ1-1; the D gene is possibly TRBD1 (5 bases). Germline-derived CDR1 and CDR2 are MNHEY and SMNVEV (reference sequence). The CDR3 totals 14 residues. V lost 5 bases and J lost 1, with 11 bases in between. CDR3 sequence: CASSPSGGNTEAFF. For the CDR3, the DNA is TGTGCCAGCAGTCCATCCGGGGGGAACACTGAAGCTTTCTTT.

This clone was observed once. V gene TRBV7-3 combines with J gene TRBJ2-1; D perhaps matches TRBD2 (5 bases). The ends were cut back, 5 bases at V and 0 bases at J, with 20 bases in the middle. The germline V gene has CDR1 SGHTA and CDR2 FQGTGA. The length of the CDR3 is 18 residues. CDR3 region: CASSPIPPSGSSYNEQFF. In DNA form, the CDR3 reads TGTGCCAGCAGCCCTATACCCCCAAGCGGCAGCTCCTACAATGAGCAGTTCTTC.

This clone was seen a few times. The J gene is TRBJ1-1, the V gene TRBV28; possible D gene TRBD1, 5 bases. The CDR3 consists of 12 residues. Trimming took off 7 bases at V and 4 bases at J, with 10 bases between the two ends. The V gene's germline CDR1 is MDHEN and CDR2 SYDVKM. CDR3 coding DNA: TGTGCCAGCACAGGGCTGCGCACTGAAGCTTTCTTT. Translation gives CASTGLRTEAFF. The full variable domain, with the rest looked up from reference TRBV28 and TRBJ1-1, is DVKVTQSSRYLVKRTGEKVFLECVQDMDHENMFWYRQDPGLGLRLIYFSYDVKMKEKGDIPEGYSVSREKKERFSLILESASTNQTSMYLCASTGLRTEAFFGQGTRLTVV.

CDR3 nucleotides: TGTGCCAGCACCGAAAGGGGACCGGGAGGAAACACCGGGGAGCTGTTTTTT. It translates to CASTERGPGGNTGELFF. The chain uses TRBV2 and TRBJ2-2; 7 nucleotides align to TRBD2. The length of the CDR3 is 17 residues. In germline, CDR1 is SNHLY, CDR2 FYNNEI. V gave up 7 bases and J gave up 2 bases; unmatched junction bases: 13.

The V gene is TRBV6-1, the J gene TRBJ1-2, with 9 bases fitting TRBD1. The CDR3 sequence is 14 residues long. The V segment lost 6 bases and the J segment 3 bases; nucleotides outside the gene matches: 5. The germline gives CDR1 MNHNS, CDR2 SASEGT. The CDR3: CASSVQGAHYGYTF. CDR3 coding DNA: TGTGCCAGCAGCGTACAGGGGGCCCACTATGGCTACACCTTC.

This chain uses TRBV2 with TRBJ2-3; 8 bases are a match to TRBD1. Germline CDR1 reads SNHLY; CDR2 reads FYNNEI. Unmatched junction bases numbered 7, after V lost 6 bases and J lost 2 bases. The CDR3 has 15 amino acids. CDR3 bases: TGTGCCAGCAGCCCCCGACAGGGGACCACAGATACGCAGTATTTT. It encodes CASSPRQGTTDTQYF.

The V call is TRBV7-9, the J call TRBJ1-1, with 8 bases identical to TRBD1. The germline CDR1 and CDR2 sequences are SEHNR and FQNEAQ (reference sequence). J was trimmed by 2 bases and V by 2 bases; bases with no gene match: 4. The CDR3 runs to 15 residues. The CDR3 spells CASSLTGQGNTEAFF. CDR3 nucleotides: TGTGCCAGCAGCTTAACCGGACAGGGAAACACTGAAGCTTTCTTT. Full variable domain (missing parts from reference TRBV7-9 and TRBJ1-1): DTGVSQNPRHKITKRGQNVTFRCDPISEHNRLYWYRQTLGQGPEFLTYFQNEAQLEKSRLLSDRFSAERPKGSFSTLEIQRTEQGDSAMYLCASSLTGQGNTEAFFGQGTRLTVV.